The next 19 T cell receptor beta chains were all read from a single sample in a study of blood T cells in healthy people across ages (dated by TCRdb to between 2014 and 2017). Library preparation was by 5' RACE. Reads for this sample came from an Illumina HiSeq 2500. The second PCR ran for roughly 7 to 11 cycles and used a J-beta primer mix along with a sample-barcoded 5' primer. TCRdb reanalyzed the raw reads on its own, using fastp at Q25 for trimming and MiXCR for clone calling, and kept in-frame beta chains. Here each entry gathers all rows of one CDR3 protein and keeps the most common genes and DNA. The sample includes about 810,000 distinct CDR3 sequences, with approximately 35% observed a single time. Of the sample, under 15% is held by the ten largest clones. Source material: blood. These TCRs come from a man between 18 and 35 years old in good health.

The gene calls are TRBV4-2 and TRBJ2-7; possibly TRBD1 or TRBD2 for D (5 bases each). Germline assignment: CDR1 LGHNA and CDR2 YNFKEQ. The V end lost 1 base, the J end lost 3 bases, and 13 bases lay between the germline ends. The CDR3 is 15 residues long. CDR3 sequence reads: CASSQARAGNYEQYF. The CDR3 DNA follows: TGTGCCAGCAGCCAAGCGAGGGCAGGGAACTACGAGCAGTACTTC.

This clonotype has more than one count but fewer than ten. This may be a read error, as it is one base from a much larger clone. This chain joins TRBV12-3 or TRBV12-4 and TRBJ2-3; D remains ambiguous. The V gene lost 4 bases and the J gene lost 4 bases, with 9 bases spanning the gap. The CDR3 is 13 residues long. CDR3 amino acids: CASSYGSADTQYF. CDR3 coding DNA: TGTGCCAGCAGTTACGGCAGCGCAGATACGCAGTATTTT.

The genes are TRBV20-1 and TRBJ2-1; 8 bases agree with TRBD1. The CDR3 spans 13 residues. Germline V CDR1 and CDR2: DFQATT, SNEGSKA (reference sequence). The trim removed 4 bases at V and 13 bases at J, leaving 12 bases unmatched. In DNA, the CDR3 is TGCAGTGCTAACAGGGGGAGGCAGGAGACCCAGTTCTTC. This gives the protein CSANRGRQETQFF.

This clonotype was observed a few times. The V gene is TRBV4-1, the J gene TRBJ1-5; D is uncertain. The CDR3 covers 16 residues. In germline, CDR1 is MGHRA, CDR2 YSYEKL. V dropped 3 bases and J dropped 5 bases, with 17 bases sitting between them. CDR3 sequence: CASSQGSHLSDQPQHF. CDR3 nucleotides: TGCGCCAGCAGCCAGGGTTCGCATCTCTCGGATCAGCCCCAGCATTTT.

The chain is built from TRBV6-2 or TRBV6-3 and TRBJ1-5; D is ambiguous. V was trimmed by 5 bases and J by 4 bases, leaving 6 bases between them. This CDR3 has 12 amino acids. Germline CDR1 is MNHEY and CDR2 is SVGEGT. The CDR3 spells CASSNQNQPQHF. DNA of the CDR3: TGTGCCAGCAGTAACCAAAATCAGCCCCAGCATTTT.

This chain connects TRBV6-2 or TRBV6-3 to TRBJ1-1; TRBD1 agrees at 7 bases. Germline V gene sequence: CDR1 MNHEY, CDR2 SVGEGT. There are 12 residues in the CDR3. V lost 7 bases and J lost 7; bases outside the gene matches: 6. The CDR3 region is CASTRQGREAFF. The DNA for the CDR3 is TGTGCCAGCACCCGACAGGGACGTGAAGCTTTCTTT.

There are a few counts of this clonotype. The chain couples TRBV7-3 to TRBJ1-2; TRBD1 is a possible D gene (6 bases). Trimming removed 5 bases from V and 3 bases from J, with 10 bases in between. Germline-derived CDR1 and CDR2 are SGHTA and FQGTGA. CDR3 length: 13 amino acids. The CDR3 loop reads CASSHSGDYGYTF. The DNA for the CDR3 is TGTGCCAGCAGCCATTCAGGGGACTATGGCTACACCTTC. The whole variable domain, remainder taken from reference TRBV7-3 and TRBJ1-2, is GAGVSQTPSNKVTEKGKYVELRCDPISGHTALYWYRQSLGQGPEFLIYFQGTGAADDSGLPNDRFFAVRPEGSVSTLKIQRTERGDSAVYLCASSHSGDYGYTFGSGTRLTVV.

Turning to this clonotype: A much larger clone sits a single nucleotide away, making a read error possible. The V gene is TRBV20-1, the J gene TRBJ2-4; TRBD1 matches at 9 bases. V dropped 5 bases and J dropped 4; count of bases not matched to a gene: 15. The CDR3 length is 17 residues. The V gene's germline CDR1 is DFQATT and CDR2 SNEGSKA (reference sequence). The CDR3 is CSAPMTNLGQGKNIQYF. CDR3 nucleotides: TGCAGTGCTCCGATGACTAACCTAGGACAGGGGAAAAACATTCAGTACTTC.

In regard to this clonotype: A read error is possible here, since a much larger clone lies one base away. This chain joins TRBV12-3 or TRBV12-4 and TRBJ1-2; weak D call: TRBD1 (5 bases). CDR3 length: 13 amino acids. V shed 8 bases and J shed 4 bases, with 14 bases lying between them. In DNA, the CDR3 is TGTGCCAGCGCCGTGGGACTCCGCTATGGCTACACCTTC. It encodes CASAVGLRYGYTF.

This clonotype was seen only a few times. The CDR3 region has the DNA TGTGCCAGCAGTGACTCTGGCGGGGGGTCCAATGAGCAGTTCTTC. Translation gives CASSDSGGGSNEQFF. The chain links TRBV6-4 to TRBJ2-1; 8 bases map to TRBD2. Germline CDR1 reads MRHNA; CDR2 reads SNTAGT. V shed 0 bases, J shed 6 bases, and the junction held 4 bases outside the gene matches. The CDR3 spans 15 residues.

The chain recombines TRBV12-3 or TRBV12-4 with TRBJ2-7; TRBD2 matches 11 bases. CDR3 size: 15 residues. Trimming took 6 bases from V and 7 from J; bases not matched to a gene: 11. CDR3 loop: CASSASGGLTNEQYF. DNA of the CDR3: TGTGCCAGCAGCGCTAGCGGGGGGCTTACAAATGAGCAGTACTTC.

On this clonotype itself: Being one base from a much bigger clone, this may be a read error. The gene calls are TRBV5-1 and TRBJ2-4, with TRBD1 matching 8 bases. The length of the CDR3 is 15 residues. CDR1 is SGHRS, CDR2 YFSETQ, per germline. The CDR3 nucleotides are TGCGCCGGCAGCTCTCAGGGGGCGTATGGAAACATTCAGTACTTC. Protein product: CAGSSQGAYGNIQYF.

The table lists this clonotype with a few counts. This chain connects TRBV14 to TRBJ2-7; 9 bases match TRBD1. The CDR3 loop spans 14 amino acids. Germline CDR1 reads SGHDN; CDR2 reads FVKESK. V lost 4 bases to trimming and J lost 7 bases; unmatched junction nucleotides: 8. The CDR3 spells CASSPWTGDNEQYF. CDR3 nucleotides: TGTGCCAGCAGCCCATGGACAGGGGACAATGAGCAGTACTTC.

The CDR3 DNA sequence: TGTGCCAGCAGTCCCTCGGGACCCATTAGGGGCTACACCTTC. Translating gives CASSPSGPIRGYTF. The rearrangement links TRBV6-5 to TRBJ1-2; D possibly corresponds to TRBD1 (5 bases). The V and J ends lost 5 bases and 8 bases respectively, with 18 bases between them. Germline CDR1 reads MNHEY; CDR2 reads SVGAGI. The CDR3 runs 14 residues.

This clonotype was detected many times. The chain carries TRBV29-1 and TRBJ2-3; D possibly corresponds to TRBD2 (5 bases). In germline, CDR1 is SQVTM, CDR2 ANQGSEA. The CDR3 spans 14 residues. The ends were cut back, 0 bases at V and 0 bases at J, with 7 bases in the middle. The CDR3 region has the DNA TGCAGCGTTGAAGACGGGGAAAGCACAGATACGCAGTATTTT. Its translation: CSVEDGESTDTQYF.

This clonotype was counted once. V usage is TRBV7-2 and J usage is TRBJ1-5; 8 bases agree with TRBD1. The CDR3 has 15 amino acids. Unmatched junction bases numbered 3, after V lost 1 base and J lost 4 bases. The germline V gene encodes CDR1 SGHTA and CDR2 FQGNSA. CDR3: CASSLGTGLNQPQHF. The CDR3 coding sequence is TGTGCCAGCAGCTTAGGGACAGGGCTTAATCAGCCCCAGCATTTT.

This clonotype came up many times. V is TRBV12-3 or TRBV12-4 and J is TRBJ1-5, with unresolved D. V was pared by 5 bases and J by 4 bases, with 3 bases between. The CDR3 is made up of 11 amino acids. The CDR3 nucleotides read TGTGCCAGCAGTCGTAATCAGCCCCAGCATTTT. It codes for CASSRNQPQHF.

V usage is TRBV20-1 and J usage is TRBJ2-5, with 14 bases lining up with TRBD2. CDR1 and CDR2 from the germline V gene are DFQATT and SNEGSKA (reference sequence). The CDR3 sequence is 16 residues long. V was pared by 1 base and J by 4 bases, with 5 bases of the junction left unmatched. The CDR3 reads CSARVTSGGARETQYF. CDR3 nucleotides: TGCAGTGCTAGAGTGACTAGCGGGGGGGCACGAGAGACCCAGTACTTC.

This clonotype was recorded a few times. The chain uses TRBV27 and TRBJ2-1; maybe TRBD1 (7 bases). Germline CDR1 and CDR2: MNHEY and SMNVEV (reference sequence). Trimming took 3 bases from V and 4 from J, leaving 16 bases between them. The CDR3 totals 16 residues. The chain's CDR3 is CASSLKGGGGYNEQFF. DNA for the CDR3: TGTGCCAGCAGTTTGAAAGGAGGGGGCGGTTACAATGAGCAGTTCTTC.